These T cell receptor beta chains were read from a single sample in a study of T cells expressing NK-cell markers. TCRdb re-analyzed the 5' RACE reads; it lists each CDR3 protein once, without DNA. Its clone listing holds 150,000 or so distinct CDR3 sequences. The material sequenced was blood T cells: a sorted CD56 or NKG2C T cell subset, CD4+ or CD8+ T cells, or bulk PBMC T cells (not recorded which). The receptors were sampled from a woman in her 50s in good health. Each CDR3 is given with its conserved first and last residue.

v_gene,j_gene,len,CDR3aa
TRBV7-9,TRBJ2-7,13,CASSGQEKLEQYF
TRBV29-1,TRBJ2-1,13,CSVETGVIDEQFF
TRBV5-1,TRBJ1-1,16,CASFQTPGQQNTEAFF
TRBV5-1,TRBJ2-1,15,CASTGRDFSYNEQFF
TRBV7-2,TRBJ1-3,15,CASSSRVVAENTIYF
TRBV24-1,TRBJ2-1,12,CATSDLSVEQFF
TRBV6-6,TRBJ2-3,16,CASKLPGDWRTDTQYF
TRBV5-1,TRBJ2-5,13,CDSSDPGTATQYF
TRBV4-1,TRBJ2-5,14,CASSHTLALETQYF
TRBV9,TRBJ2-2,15,CASSPGQVRSGELFF
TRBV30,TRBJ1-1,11,CAWSRGSEAFF
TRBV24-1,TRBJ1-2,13,CATSVRQDYGYTF
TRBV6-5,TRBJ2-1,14,CASSRGALYNEQFF
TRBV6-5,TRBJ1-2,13,CASSSSQSYGYTF
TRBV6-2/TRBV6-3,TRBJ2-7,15,CASRELAGGPYEQYF
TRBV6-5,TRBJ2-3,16,CASSFTPGQATDTQYF
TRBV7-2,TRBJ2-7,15,CASSRRDYPFYEQYF
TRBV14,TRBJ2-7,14,CASDSVAGYYEQYF
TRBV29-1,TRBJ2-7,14,CSVEDQGLPYEQYF
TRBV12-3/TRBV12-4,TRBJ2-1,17,CASSLAGETDFWNEQFF
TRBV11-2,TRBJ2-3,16,CASTPKWWGLGDTQYF
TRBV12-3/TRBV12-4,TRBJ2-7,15,CASSSVGTTSYEQYF
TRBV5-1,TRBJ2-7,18,CASSFLSPGKHTSYEQYF
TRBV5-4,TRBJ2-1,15,CASSLERGAYNEQFF
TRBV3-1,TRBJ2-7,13,CASSQDRSEYQYF
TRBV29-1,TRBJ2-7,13,CSVEDRDSYEQYF
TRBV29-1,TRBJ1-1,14,CSGWGTGGDTEAFF
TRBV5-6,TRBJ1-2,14,CASSLGSTNYGYTF
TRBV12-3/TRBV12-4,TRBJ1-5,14,CASSPQGSGQPQHF
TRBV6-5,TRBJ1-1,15,CASSYGNARGPEAFF
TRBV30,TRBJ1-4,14,CAWSVEGFNEKLFF
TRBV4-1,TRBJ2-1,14,CASSQEVVPNEQFF
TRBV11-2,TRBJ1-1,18,CASTLNGEGASVITEAFF
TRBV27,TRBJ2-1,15,CASTKGGGVGNEQFF
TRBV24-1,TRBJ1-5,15,CATSGGPDWNQPQHF
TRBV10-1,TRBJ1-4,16,CASSDYGGREDEKLFF
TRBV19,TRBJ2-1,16,CASSYRGSVMYNEQFF
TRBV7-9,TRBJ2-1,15,CASSWGGLVYNEQFF
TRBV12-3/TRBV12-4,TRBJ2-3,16,CASSQQAGGPIDTQYF
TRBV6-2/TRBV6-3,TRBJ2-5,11,CASRLQETQYF
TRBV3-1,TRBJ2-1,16,CASSQVPDSSYNEQFF
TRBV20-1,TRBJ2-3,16,CSATFRTGGGTDTQYF
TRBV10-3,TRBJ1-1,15,CAISERAGEGTEAFF
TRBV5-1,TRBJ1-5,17,CASSSNGQDFSNQPQHF
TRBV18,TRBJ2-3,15,CASSPDREFTDTQYF
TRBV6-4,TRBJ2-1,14,CASSDSATSHEQFF
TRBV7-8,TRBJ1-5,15,CASSPDGGEGLSQHF
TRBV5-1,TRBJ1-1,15,CASSLLLNSNTEAFF
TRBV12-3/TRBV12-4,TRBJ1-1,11,CASSRGREAFF
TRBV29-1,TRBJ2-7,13,CSGIIAGGYEQYF
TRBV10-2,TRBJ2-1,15,CASSEGGLGHNEQFF
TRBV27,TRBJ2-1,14,CASSLKETRSEEFF
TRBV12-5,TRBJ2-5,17,CASGFSRDGTDQETQYF
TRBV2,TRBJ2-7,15,CASSVSSGRGYEQYF
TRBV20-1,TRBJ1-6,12,CSAGDTNSPLHF